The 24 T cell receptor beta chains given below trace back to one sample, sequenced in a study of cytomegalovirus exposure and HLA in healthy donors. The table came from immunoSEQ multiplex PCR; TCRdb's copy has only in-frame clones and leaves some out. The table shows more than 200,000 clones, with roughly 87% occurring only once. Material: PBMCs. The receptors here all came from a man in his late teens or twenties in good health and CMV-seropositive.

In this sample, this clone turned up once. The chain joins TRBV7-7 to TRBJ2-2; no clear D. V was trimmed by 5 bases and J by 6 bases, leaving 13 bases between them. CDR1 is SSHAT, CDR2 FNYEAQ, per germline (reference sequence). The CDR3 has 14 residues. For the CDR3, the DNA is TGTGCCAGCAGCGTGGGCCCCGGCCCCGGGGAGCTGTTTTTT. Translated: CASSVGPGPGELFF.

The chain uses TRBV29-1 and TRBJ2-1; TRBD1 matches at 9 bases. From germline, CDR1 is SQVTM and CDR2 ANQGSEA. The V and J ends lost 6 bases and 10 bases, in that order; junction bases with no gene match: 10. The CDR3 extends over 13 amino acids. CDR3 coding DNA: TGCAGCGTGCTTGGACAGGGGTACGGGGAGCAGTTCTTC. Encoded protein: CSVLGQGYGEQFF.

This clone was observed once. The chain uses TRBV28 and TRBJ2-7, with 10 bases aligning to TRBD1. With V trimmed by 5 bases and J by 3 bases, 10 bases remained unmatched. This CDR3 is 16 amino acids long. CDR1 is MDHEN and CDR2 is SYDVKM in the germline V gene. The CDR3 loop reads CASSSPGTGDFYEQYF. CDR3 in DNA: TGTGCCAGCAGTAGTCCCGGGACAGGGGATTTCTACGAGCAGTACTTC.

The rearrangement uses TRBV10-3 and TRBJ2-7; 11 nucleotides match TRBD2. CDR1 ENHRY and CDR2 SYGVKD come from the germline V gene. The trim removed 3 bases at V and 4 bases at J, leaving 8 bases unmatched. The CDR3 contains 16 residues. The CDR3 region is CAISEGISGREYEQYF. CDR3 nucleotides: TGTGCCATCAGTGAAGGCATTAGCGGGAGGGAGTACGAGCAGTACTTC.

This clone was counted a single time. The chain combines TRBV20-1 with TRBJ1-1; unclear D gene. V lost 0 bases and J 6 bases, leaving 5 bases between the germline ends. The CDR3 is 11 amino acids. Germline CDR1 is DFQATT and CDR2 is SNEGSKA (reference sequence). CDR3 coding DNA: TGCAGTGCTAGAGATTGGGCTGAAGCTTTCTTT. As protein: CSARDWAEAFF.

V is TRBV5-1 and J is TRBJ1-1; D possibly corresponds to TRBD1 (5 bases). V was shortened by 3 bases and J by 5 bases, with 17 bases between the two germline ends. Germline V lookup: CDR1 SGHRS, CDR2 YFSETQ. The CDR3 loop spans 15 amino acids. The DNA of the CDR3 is TGCGCCAGCAGCTGGGGCCTAGGGGACTGGACTGAAGCTTTCTTT. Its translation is CASSWGLGDWTEAFF.

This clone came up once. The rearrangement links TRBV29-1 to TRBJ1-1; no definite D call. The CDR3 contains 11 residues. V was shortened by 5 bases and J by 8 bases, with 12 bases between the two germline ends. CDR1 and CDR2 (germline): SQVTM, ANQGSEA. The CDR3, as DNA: TGCAGCGTTCGTTCGGCACCGGAAGCTTTCTTT. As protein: CSVRSAPEAFF.

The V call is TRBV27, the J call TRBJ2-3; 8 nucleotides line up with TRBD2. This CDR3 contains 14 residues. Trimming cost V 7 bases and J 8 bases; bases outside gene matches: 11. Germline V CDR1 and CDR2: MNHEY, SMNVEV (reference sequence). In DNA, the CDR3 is TGTGCCAGCATGATTAGCGGGACACATAGTACGCAGTATTTT. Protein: CASMISGTHSTQYF.

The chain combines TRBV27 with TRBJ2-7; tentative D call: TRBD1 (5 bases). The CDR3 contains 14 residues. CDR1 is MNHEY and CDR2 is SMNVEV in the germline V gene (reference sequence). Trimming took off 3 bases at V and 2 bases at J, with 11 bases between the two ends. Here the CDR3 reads CASSLGGATYEQYF. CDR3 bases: TGTGCCAGCAGTTTGGGTGGGGCTACCTACGAGCAGTACTTC.

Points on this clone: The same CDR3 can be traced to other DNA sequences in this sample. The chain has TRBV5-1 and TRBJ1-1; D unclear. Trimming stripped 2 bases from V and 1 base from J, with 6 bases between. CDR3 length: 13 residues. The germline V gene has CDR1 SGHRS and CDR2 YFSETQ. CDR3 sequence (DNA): TGCGCCAGCAGCTTAGGAGAGAACACTGAAGCTTTCTTT. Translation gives CASSLGENTEAFF.

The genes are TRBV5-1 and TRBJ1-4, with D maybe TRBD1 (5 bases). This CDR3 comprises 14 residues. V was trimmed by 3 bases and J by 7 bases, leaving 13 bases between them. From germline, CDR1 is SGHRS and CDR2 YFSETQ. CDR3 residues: CASSWGREGEKLFF. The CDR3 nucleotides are TGCGCCAGCAGCTGGGGCAGGGAGGGTGAAAAACTGTTTTTT. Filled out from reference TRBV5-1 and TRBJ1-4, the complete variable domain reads KAGVTQTPRYLIKTRGQQVTLSCSPISGHRSVSWYQQTPGQGLQFLFEYFSETQRNKGNFPGRFSGRQFSNSRSEMNVSTLELGDSALYLCASSWGREGEKLFFGSGTQLSVL.

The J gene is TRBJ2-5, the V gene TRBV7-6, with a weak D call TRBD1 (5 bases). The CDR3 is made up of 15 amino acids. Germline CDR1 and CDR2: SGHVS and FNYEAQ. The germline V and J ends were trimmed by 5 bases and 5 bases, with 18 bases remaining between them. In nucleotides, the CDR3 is TGTGCCAGCAGCCTCCAGGGCCTCCAAGGGGAGACCCAGTACTTC. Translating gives CASSLQGLQGETQYF.

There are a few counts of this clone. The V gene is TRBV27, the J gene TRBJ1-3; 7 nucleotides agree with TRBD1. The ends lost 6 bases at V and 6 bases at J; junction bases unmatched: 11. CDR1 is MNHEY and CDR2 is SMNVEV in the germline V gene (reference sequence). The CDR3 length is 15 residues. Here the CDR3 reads CASSPWSTGSNTIYF. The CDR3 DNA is TGTGCCAGCAGCCCCTGGTCGACAGGGTCAAACACCATATATTTT.

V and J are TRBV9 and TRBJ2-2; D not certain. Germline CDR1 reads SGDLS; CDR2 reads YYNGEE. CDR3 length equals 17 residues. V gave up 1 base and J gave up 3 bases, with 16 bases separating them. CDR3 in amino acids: CASSVKAWVTDTGELFF. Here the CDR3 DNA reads TGTGCCAGCAGCGTAAAGGCGTGGGTAACGGACACCGGGGAGCTGTTTTTT.

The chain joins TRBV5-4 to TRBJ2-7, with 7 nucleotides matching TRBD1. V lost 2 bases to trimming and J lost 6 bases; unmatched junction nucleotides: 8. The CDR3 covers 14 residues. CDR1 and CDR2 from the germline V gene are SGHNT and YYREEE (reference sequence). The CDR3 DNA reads TGTGCCAGCAGCTTACGAGGACAGGCAATCGAGCAGTACTTC. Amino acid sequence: CASSLRGQAIEQYF.

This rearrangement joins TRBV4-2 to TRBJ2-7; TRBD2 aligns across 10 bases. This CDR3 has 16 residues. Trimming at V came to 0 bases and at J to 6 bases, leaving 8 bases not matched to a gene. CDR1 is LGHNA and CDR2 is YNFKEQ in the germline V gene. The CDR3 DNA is TGTGCCAGCAGCCAAGAAGTGAGCGGGAGGGCCGGCGAGCAGTACTTC. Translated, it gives CASSQEVSGRAGEQYF.

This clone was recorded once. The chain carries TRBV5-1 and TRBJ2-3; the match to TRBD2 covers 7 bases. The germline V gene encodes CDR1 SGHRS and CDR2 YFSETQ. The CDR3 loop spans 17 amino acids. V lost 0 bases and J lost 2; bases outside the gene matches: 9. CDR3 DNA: TGCGCCAGCAGCTTGGCCCGGCTAGCGGTAGACACAGATACGCAGTATTTT. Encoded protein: CASSLARLAVDTDTQYF.

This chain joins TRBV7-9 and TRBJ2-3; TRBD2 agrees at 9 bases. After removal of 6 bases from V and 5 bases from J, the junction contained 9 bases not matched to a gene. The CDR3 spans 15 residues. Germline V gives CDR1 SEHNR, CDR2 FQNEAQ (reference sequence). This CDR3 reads CASRPSGRSGDTQYF. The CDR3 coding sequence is TGTGCCAGCAGACCGAGCGGGAGGTCGGGAGATACGCAGTATTTT.

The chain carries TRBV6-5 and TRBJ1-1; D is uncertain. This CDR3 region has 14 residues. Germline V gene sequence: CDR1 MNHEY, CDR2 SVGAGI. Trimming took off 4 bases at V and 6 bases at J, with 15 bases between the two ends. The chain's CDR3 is CASSFRTDGAEAFF. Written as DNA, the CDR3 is TGTGCCAGCAGTTTCCGGACGGACGGCGCTGAAGCTTTCTTT.

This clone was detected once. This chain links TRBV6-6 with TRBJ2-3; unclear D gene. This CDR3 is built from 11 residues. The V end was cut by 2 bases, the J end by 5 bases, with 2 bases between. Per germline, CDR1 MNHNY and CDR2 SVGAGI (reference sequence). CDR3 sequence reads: CASSYQDTQYF. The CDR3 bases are TGTGCCAGCAGTTACCAAGATACGCAGTATTTT.

The CDR3 loop reads CASSLQDSKSYEQYF. The CDR3 DNA reads TGTGCCAGCAGCTTACAGGACAGCAAATCCTACGAGCAGTACTTC. The rearrangement uses TRBV7-2 and TRBJ2-7, with D tentatively TRBD1 (6 bases). With 2 bases removed from V and 1 base from J, the gap between germline ends came to 12 bases. CDR3 length: 15 residues. Looked up from germline, CDR1 is SGHTA and CDR2 is FQGNSA. The entire variable domain, with the rest obtained from reference TRBV7-2 and TRBJ2-7, is as follows: GAGVSQSPSNKVTEKGKDVELRCDPISGHTALYWYRQSLGQGLEFLIYFQGNSAPDKSGLPSDRFSAERTGGSVSTLTIQRTQQEDSAVYLCASSLQDSKSYEQYFGPGTRLTVT.

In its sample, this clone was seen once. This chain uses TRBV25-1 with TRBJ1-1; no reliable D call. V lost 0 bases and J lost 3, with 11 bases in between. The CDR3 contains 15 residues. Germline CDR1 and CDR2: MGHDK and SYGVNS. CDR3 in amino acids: CASSEYNAGDTEAFF. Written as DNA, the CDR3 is TGTGCCAGCAGTGAATATAATGCTGGAGACACTGAAGCTTTCTTT.

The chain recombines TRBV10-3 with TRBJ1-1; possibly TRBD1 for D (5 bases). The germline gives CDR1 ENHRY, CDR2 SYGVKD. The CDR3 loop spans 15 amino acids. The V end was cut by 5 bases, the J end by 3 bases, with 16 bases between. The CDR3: CAISKTGFGDTEAFF. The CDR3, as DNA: TGTGCCATCAGTAAAACAGGTTTTGGCGACACTGAAGCTTTCTTT.

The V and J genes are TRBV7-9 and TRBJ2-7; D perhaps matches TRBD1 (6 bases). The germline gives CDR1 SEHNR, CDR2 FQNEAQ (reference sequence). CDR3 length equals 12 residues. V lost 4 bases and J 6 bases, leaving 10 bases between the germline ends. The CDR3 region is CASSYPGVEQYF. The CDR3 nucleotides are TGTGCCAGCAGCTACCCAGGGGTCGAGCAGTACTTC.